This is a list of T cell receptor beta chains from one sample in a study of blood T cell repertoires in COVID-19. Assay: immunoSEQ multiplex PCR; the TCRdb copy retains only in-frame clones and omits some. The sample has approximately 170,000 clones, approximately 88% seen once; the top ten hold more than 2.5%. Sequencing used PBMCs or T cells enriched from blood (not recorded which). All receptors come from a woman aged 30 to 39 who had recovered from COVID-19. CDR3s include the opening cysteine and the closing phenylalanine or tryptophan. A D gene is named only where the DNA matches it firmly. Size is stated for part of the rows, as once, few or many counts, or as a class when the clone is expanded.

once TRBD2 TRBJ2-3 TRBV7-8 CASSSRTSGGRTDTQYF TGTGCCAGCAGCTCCAGGACTAGCGGGGGGCGGACAGATACGCAGTATTTT
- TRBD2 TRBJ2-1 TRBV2 CASSVAGGPPNEQFF TGTGCCAGCAGTGTAGCGGGGGGTCCTCCCAATGAGCAGTTCTTC
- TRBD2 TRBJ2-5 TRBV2 CASKTSGVTQETQYF TGTGCCAGCAAAACTAGCGGGGTCACCCAAGAGACCCAGTACTTC
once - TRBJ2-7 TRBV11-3 CASSFRTSYEQYF TGTGCCAGCAGCTTTAGGACATCCTACGAGCAGTACTTC
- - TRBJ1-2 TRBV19 CASTMWATEPGGYTF TGTGCCAGTACCATGTGGGCCACCGAACCCGGTGGCTACACCTTC
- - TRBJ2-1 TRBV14 CASSPSFAGEQFF TGTGCCAGCAGCCCTAGCTTTGCGGGCGAGCAGTTCTTC
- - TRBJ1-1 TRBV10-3 CAIRGSSTTTTEAFF TGTGCCATCAGGGGCAGCAGCACGACGACCACTGAAGCTTTCTTT
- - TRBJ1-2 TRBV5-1 CASSLEPNYGYTF TGCGCCAGCAGCTTGGAGCCTAACTATGGCTACACCTTC
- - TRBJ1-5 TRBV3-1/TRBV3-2 CASSLGQTEGPQHF TGTGCCAGCAGCCTAGGACAGACGGAAGGGCCCCAGCATTTT
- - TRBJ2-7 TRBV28 CASSFVDSAYEQYF TGTGCCAGCAGTTTTGTGGACTCCGCCTACGAGCAGTACTTC
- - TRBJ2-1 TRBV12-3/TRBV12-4 CASSFRYNEQFF TGTGCCAGCAGTTTCCGCTACAATGAGCAGTTCTTC
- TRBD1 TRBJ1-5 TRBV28 CASSFIPGTGGHQPQHF TGTGCCAGCAGTTTCATCCCGGGGACAGGGGGCCATCAGCCCCAGCATTTT
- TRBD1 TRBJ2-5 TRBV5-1 CASSPGQGVMRETQYF TGCGCCAGCAGCCCGGGACAGGGGGTTATGCGAGAGACCCAGTACTTC
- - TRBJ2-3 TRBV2 CASSRVEAQYF TGTGCCAGCAGCCGCGTGGAGGCGCAGTATTTT
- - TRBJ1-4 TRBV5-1 CASSLAEGPEKLFF TGCGCCAGCAGCTTGGCCGAGGGCCCGGAAAAACTGTTTTTT
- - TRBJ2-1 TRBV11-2 CASSPPTGSQGNEQFF TGTGCCAGCAGCCCACCAACAGGTAGCCAAGGGAATGAGCAGTTCTTC
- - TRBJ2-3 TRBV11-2 CASSPRTGISTDTQYF TGTGCCAGCAGCCCTAGGACGGGAATAAGCACAGATACGCAGTATTTT
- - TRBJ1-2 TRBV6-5 CASSYHQLRNGYTF TGTGCCAGCAGTTACCACCAATTGAGGAATGGCTACACCTTC
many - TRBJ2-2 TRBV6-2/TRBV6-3 CASSYVRGTGELFF TGTGCCAGCAGTTACGTCCGGGGGACCGGGGAGCTGTTTTTT
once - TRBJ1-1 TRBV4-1 CASSLRDRADTEAFF TGCGCCAGCAGCCTCCGGGATAGGGCTGACACTGAAGCTTTCTTT
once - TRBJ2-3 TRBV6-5 CASGPSGLGTDTQYF TGTGCCAGCGGGCCCAGCGGGCTGGGCACAGATACGCAGTATTTT
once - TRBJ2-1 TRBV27 CASSLTRSEQFF TGTGCCAGCAGTTTGACCCGGAGTGAGCAGTTCTTC
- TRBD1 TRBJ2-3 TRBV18 CASSPSRQGIDTQYF TGTGCCAGCTCACCATCCCGACAGGGAATAGATACGCAGTATTTT
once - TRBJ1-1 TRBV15 CATSRDPGGEAFF TGTGCCACCAGCAGAGATCCGGGGGGAGAAGCTTTCTTT
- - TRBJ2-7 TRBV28 CASSLRGSSFYEQYF TGTGCCAGCAGTTTACGAGGCAGCTCGTTCTACGAGCAGTACTTC
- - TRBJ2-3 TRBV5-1 CASSVYPSFGTDTQYF TGCGCCAGCAGCGTCTATCCTAGCTTCGGAACAGATACGCAGTATTTT
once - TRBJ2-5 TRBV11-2 CASSPFSETQYF TGTGCCAGCAGCCCCTTCTCGGAGACCCAGTACTTC
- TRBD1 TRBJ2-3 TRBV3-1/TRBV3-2 CASSQGQGSTDTQYF TGTGCCAGCAGCCAAGGACAGGGGAGCACAGATACGCAGTATTTT
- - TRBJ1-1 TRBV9 CASSVQPGNTEAFF TGTGCCAGCAGCGTCCAACCGGGGAACACTGAAGCTTTCTTT
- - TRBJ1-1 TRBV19 CASSIRRGGTEAFF TGTGCCAGTAGTATAAGGAGGGGAGGGACTGAAGCTTTCTTT
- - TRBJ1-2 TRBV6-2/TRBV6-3 CASTPTGWPFNYGYTF TGTGCCAGCACCCCCACGGGATGGCCTTTTAACTATGGCTACACCTTC
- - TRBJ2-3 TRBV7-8 CASSWTGRGVTDTQYF TGTGCCAGCAGCTGGACAGGGAGGGGGGTCACAGATACGCAGTATTTT
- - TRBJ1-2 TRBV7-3 CASSLDGGTNYGYTF TGTGCCAGCAGCTTAGACGGGGGAACTAACTATGGCTACACCTTC
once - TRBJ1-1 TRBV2 CASSVSGMNTEAFF TGTGCCAGCAGTGTCTCGGGTATGAACACTGAAGCTTTCTTT
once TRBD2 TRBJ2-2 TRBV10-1 CASSESGLAGFTGELFF TGCGCCAGCAGTGAGTCGGGACTAGCGGGATTCACTGGGGAGCTGTTTTTT
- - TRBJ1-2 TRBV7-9 CASSSPRDSFYGYTF TGTGCCAGCAGCTCTCCCCGGGACTCATTCTATGGCTACACCTTC
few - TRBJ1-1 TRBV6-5 CASTQGGRNSLAFF TGTGCCAGTACCCAAGGAGGGCGAAATTCGTTAGCTTTCTTT
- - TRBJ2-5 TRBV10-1 CASSYQGGETQYF TGCGCCAGCAGTTACCAGGGCGGAGAGACCCAGTACTTC
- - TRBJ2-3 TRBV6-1 CASGRVRDTQYF TGTGCCAGCGGGCGAGTACGAGATACGCAGTATTTT
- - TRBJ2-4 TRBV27 CASRRLSEGKGIQYF TGTGCCAGCAGGCGACTAAGTGAGGGCAAGGGCATTCAGTACTTC
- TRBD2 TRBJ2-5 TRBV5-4 CASTLTSGGQETQYF TGTGCCAGCACCCTGACTAGCGGGGGACAAGAGACCCAGTACTTC
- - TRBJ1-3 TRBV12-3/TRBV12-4 CASSSPGGNTIYF TGTGCCAGCAGCTCCCCGGGAGGAAACACCATATATTTT
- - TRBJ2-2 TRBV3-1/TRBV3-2 CASSQEEWEVIGPGELFF TGTGCCAGCAGCCAAGAAGAGTGGGAGGTAATTGGTCCCGGGGAGCTGTTTTTT
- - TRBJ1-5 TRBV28 CASNSGDQPQHF TGTGCCAGCAACTCGGGAGATCAGCCCCAGCATTTT
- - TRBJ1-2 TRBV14 CASSPSANYGYTF TGTGCCAGCAGCCCCTCCGCGAACTATGGCTACACCTTC
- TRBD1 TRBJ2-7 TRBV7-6 CASSLALGQGFPYEQYF TGTGCCAGCAGCTTAGCCCTCGGACAGGGGTTCCCCTACGAGCAGTACTTC
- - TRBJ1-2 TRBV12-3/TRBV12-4 CASSLPGNYGYTF TGTGCCAGCAGTTTACCAGGGAACTATGGCTACACCTTC
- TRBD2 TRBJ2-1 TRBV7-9 CASSLVAGGEQFF TGTGCCAGCAGCTTGGTGGCGGGAGGGGAGCAGTTCTTC
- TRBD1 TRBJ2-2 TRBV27 CASSFGTGATGELFF TGTGCCAGCAGTTTCGGGACAGGTGCCACCGGGGAGCTGTTTTTT